One and the same sample provided the 16 T cell receptor beta chains below, sequenced in a study of OX40 agonist ivuxolimab in advanced cancers. Using immunoSEQ multiplex PCR, the repertoire was profiled, and TCRdb retains in-frame clones only, with some absent. The sample lists about 79,000 clones, about 91% occurring once. This specimen was CD4+ or CD8+ T cells sorted from blood, taken in a trial of the OX40 agonist ivuxolimab. Receptors originate from an adult with an advanced solid tumor such as melanoma, head and neck, liver or kidney cancer.

The chain couples TRBV4-2 to TRBJ2-7; D gene uncertain. The CDR3 runs to 12 residues. Looked up from germline, CDR1 is LGHNA and CDR2 is YNFKEQ. The ends were cut back, 4 bases at V and 4 bases at J, with 8 bases in the middle. CDR3: CASSRVGYEQYF. Here the CDR3 DNA reads TGTGCCAGCAGCCGGGTGGGTTACGAGCAGTACTTC.

The gene calls are TRBV7-3 and TRBJ2-1, with 12 nucleotides matching TRBD2. With 5 bases clipped from V and 9 bases from J, the junction kept 8 bases outside the gene matches. Germline CDR1 is SGHTA and CDR2 is FQGTGA. The CDR3 is 15 amino acids. This chain's CDR3 is CASSAGLAGSLEQFF. The CDR3 bases are TGTGCCAGCAGCGCCGGACTAGCGGGAAGTCTTGAGCAGTTCTTC.

The chain has TRBV11-1 and TRBJ2-1; 10 bases fit TRBD2. Germline CDR1 is SGHAT and CDR2 is FQDESV (reference sequence). The V gene end was trimmed by 5 bases and the J gene end by 9 bases; junction bases not matched to a gene: 10. CDR3 length equals 15 residues. CDR3 amino acids: CASSLLAGPPGEQFF. CDR3 coding DNA: TGTGCCAGCAGCCTACTAGCGGGGCCGCCGGGTGAGCAGTTCTTC.

The rearrangement uses TRBV7-8 and TRBJ2-1; 7 nucleotides agree with TRBD2. The CDR3 consists of 16 residues. Trimming cost V 5 bases and J 6 bases; bases outside gene matches: 13. The germline CDR1 and CDR2 sequences are SGHVS and FQNEAQ. The CDR3 nucleotides read TGTGCCAGCAGCCCGAAACTAGCGATCCATAGCAATGAGCAGTTCTTC. It yields the protein CASSPKLAIHSNEQFF. Together with reference TRBV7-8 and TRBJ2-1, the CDR3 gives the full variable domain: GAGVSQSPRYKVAKRGQDVALRCDPISGHVSLFWYQQALGQGPEFLTYFQNEAQLDKSGLPSDRFFAERPEGSVSTLKIQRTQQEDSAVYLCASSPKLAIHSNEQFFGPGTRLTVL.

This chain joins TRBV27 and TRBJ2-4, with D uncertain. Trimming removed 0 bases at V and 7 bases at J, with 13 bases between. Germline CDR1 reads MNHEY; CDR2 reads SMNVEV (reference sequence). This CDR3 is 15 amino acids long. DNA of the CDR3: TGTGCCAGCAGTTTATCAGTCAGTAGGTTGAACATTCAGTACTTC. This encodes CASSLSVSRLNIQYF.

The sample holds a few counts of this clone. The rearrangement uses TRBV10-3 and TRBJ2-7, with TRBD1 matching 9 bases. The germline V gene encodes CDR1 ENHRY and CDR2 SYGVKD. The trim removed 6 bases at V and 6 bases at J, leaving 6 bases unmatched. This CDR3 spans 13 amino acids. DNA of the CDR3: TGTGCCATCAGGGGGGGACAGGGCCTCGAGCAGTACTTC. Protein: CAIRGGQGLEQYF.

The chain has TRBV27 and TRBJ1-6, with a weak D call TRBD1 (6 bases). From germline, CDR1 is MNHEY and CDR2 SMNVEV (reference sequence). This CDR3 is 14 amino acids long. V was cut by 7 bases and J by 4 bases, with 11 bases left in between. The CDR3: CASKRTEYNSPLHF. CDR3 bases: TGTGCCAGCAAACGGACAGAGTATAATTCACCCCTCCACTTT.

This clone was seen a few times. This chain joins TRBV19 and TRBJ1-5; D uncertain. Per germline, CDR1 LNHDA and CDR2 SQIVND (reference sequence). V was trimmed by 7 bases and J by 4 bases, leaving 14 bases between them. The CDR3 is 14 amino acids. CDR3 residues: CASTPMGGNQPQHF. The CDR3 coding sequence is TGTGCCAGTACCCCTATGGGAGGGAATCAGCCCCAGCATTTT.

The V gene is TRBV7-8, the J gene TRBJ1-5, with TRBD1 matching 11 bases. Germline CDR1 is SGHVS and CDR2 is FQNEAQ. The CDR3 consists of 16 residues. With V trimmed by 2 bases and J by 6 bases, 6 bases remained unmatched. The CDR3 protein is CASSLLGTGGSQPQHF. The CDR3 bases are TGTGCCAGCAGCTTATTGGGGACAGGGGGTTCTCAGCCCCAGCATTTT.

The chain recombines TRBV19 with TRBJ2-7; D unresolved. V was shortened by 6 bases and J by 3 bases, with 9 bases between the two germline ends. The CDR3 is made up of 12 amino acids. Germline values: CDR1 LNHDA, CDR2 SQIVND (reference sequence). CDR3 amino acids: CASRNSFYEQYF. The CDR3 bases are TGTGCCAGTAGAAATTCGTTCTACGAGCAGTACTTC.

This clone was seen just once. The V and J genes are TRBV18 and TRBJ1-1; D remains ambiguous. V lost 2 bases to trimming and J lost 1 base, with 8 bases between them. The CDR3 has 14 amino acids. Germline V gene sequence: CDR1 KGHSH, CDR2 LQKENI. The CDR3 here is CASSPKTANTEAFF. The CDR3 bases are TGTGCCAGCTCACCAAAGACGGCGAACACTGAAGCTTTCTTT.

The chain carries TRBV18 and TRBJ2-7, with TRBD2 matching 10 bases. The CDR3 sequence is 14 residues long. The germline gives CDR1 KGHSH, CDR2 LQKENI. V shed 0 bases, J shed 6 bases, and the junction held 2 bases outside the gene matches. Written as DNA, the CDR3 is TGTGCCAGCTCACCACCGGGACTAGCGAGCGAGCAGTACTTC. This translates into CASSPPGLASEQYF.

The chain carries TRBV1 and TRBJ1-1; the table assigns TRBD1, which was not confirmed against the DNA. TRBV1 is a known pseudogene. The CDR3 length is 18 residues. Written as DNA, the CDR3 is TGCACCAGCAGCCGCCTAGGACAGGGGGTAAAAAGGAACACTGAAGCTTTCTTT. Translation gives CTSSRLGQGVKRNTEAFF.

V gene TRBV25-1 combines with J gene TRBJ2-3; 9 bases are a match to TRBD2. The V and J ends lost 0 bases and 2 bases, in that order; junction bases with no gene match: 6. CDR3 length: 17 amino acids. The V gene's germline CDR1 is MGHDK and CDR2 SYGVNS. The CDR3, as DNA: TGTGCCAGCAGTGAATATGGGCCGGGACTAGCCACAGATACGCAGTATTTT. This gives the protein CASSEYGPGLATDTQYF.

The chain uses TRBV9 and TRBJ2-7, with 7 bases that match TRBD1. There are 16 residues in the CDR3. Germline V gene lookup returns CDR1 SGDLS and CDR2 YYNGEE. V gave up 0 bases and J gave up 7 bases; unmatched junction bases: 13. The CDR3 nucleotides are TGTGCCAGCAGCGTAGGTCAGGGACAGAGCCCTAGGGAGCAGTACTTC. Residues: CASSVGQGQSPREQYF.

The gene calls are TRBV28 and TRBJ1-5, with 7 bases fitting TRBD1. The CDR3 contains 13 residues. The V segment lost 9 bases and the J segment 3 bases; nucleotides outside the gene matches: 5. The germline gives CDR1 MDHEN, CDR2 SYDVKM. CDR3 sequence (DNA): TGTGCCAGGCCAGGGGGGACCAATCAGCCCCAGCATTTT. It encodes CARPGGTNQPQHF.